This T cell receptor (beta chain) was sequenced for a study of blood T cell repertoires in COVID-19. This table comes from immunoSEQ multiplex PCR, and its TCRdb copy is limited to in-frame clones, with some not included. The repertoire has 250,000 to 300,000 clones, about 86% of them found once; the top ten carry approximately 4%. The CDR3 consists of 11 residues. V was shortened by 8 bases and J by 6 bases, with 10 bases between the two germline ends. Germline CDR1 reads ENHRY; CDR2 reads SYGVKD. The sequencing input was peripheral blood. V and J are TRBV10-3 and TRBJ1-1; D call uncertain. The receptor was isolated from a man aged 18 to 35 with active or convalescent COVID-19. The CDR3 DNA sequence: TGTGCCATCGGCGAAGCGGCTGAAGCTTTCTTT. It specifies CAIGEAAEAFF.